This T cell receptor (beta chain) was observed in a study of shared T cell receptors in the human thymus (dated by TCRdb to the early 2020s). In terms of the full investigation: The study examined how the human thymus generates shared, self-reactive T-cell receptor alpha chains.

This clone appeared a few times. Its antigen remains undetermined. No base-level quality is on record; no much larger clone is a single base apart. Preparation of the library involved the immunoSEQ multiplex PCR assay. This is the immuneACCESS table as TCRdb keeps it, with only in-frame sequences that have V and J called. A part of the clones is gone; compared with another copy, unresolved V genes explain less than half, and the rest is unexplained. Present in this sample are roughly 560,000 clones, about four fifths of which were seen just once. About 0.013% of the sample goes to the ten largest clones. The germline V gene specifies MRHNA as CDR1 and SNTAGT as CDR2. From V the trimming removes 9 bases and from J it removes 6 bases, while the gene matches leave 13 bases of the junction unaccounted for. CDR3 length: 14 amino acids, cysteine to phenylalanine. CDR3 DNA is the only sequence kept; it has 42 bases, read in frame from the first base.

The same sample was also used in a study of human thymus T cells. As described in the second report: The donors were immunologically healthy infants in Finland who had open corrective cardiac surgery for congenital heart defects. Thymus tissue was obtained as surgical resects removed during corrective cardiac surgery. Both the thymic and the peripheral blood repertoires appeared to show biased V and J gene segment usage. The related research found that thymic TCR repertoires overlapped highly between unrelated individuals. The study characterized TCR alpha and beta repertoires from under ten infant thymus samples and a few related peripheral blood samples. Donor ages ranging from 7 to 244 days were recorded, and 5 or 6 male and a couple of female infants were included in the cohort. After being mechanically released from the tissue, thymocytes were kept at -70 degrees C in pellets of about 9-32 million cells. A QIAsymphony instrument was used to extract genomic DNA from the frozen cell pellets. TCRB and TCRAD loci were amplified from a standardized quantity of quality-controlled genomic DNA using the immunoSEQ multiplex PCR assay. Amplicons spanned the V(D)J region at a length sufficient to cover the CDR3 and identify V and J genes. The amplicons were sequenced on an Illumina platform via the commercial immunoSEQ service. Corrections for primer bias and sequencing errors followed previously described methods, while TCRAD and TCRB definitions were based on the IMGT database. immunoSEQ Analyzer 3.0 and VDJTools were used for repertoire analysis, which covered basic statistics, V/J segment usage, diversity estimates, rarefaction and pairwise overlap. To estimate diversity, the Chao1, ChaoE, Efron-Thisted, Shannon and inverse Simpson indices were applied, and diversity was also estimated on datasets down-sampled to the smallest sample. Repertoire overlap was determined by strict matching of CDR3 nucleotide sequence, V gene and J gene, and Jaccard-based multidimensional scaling clustering was applied. Thymus samples yielded on average around 850,000 unique TCRB clonotypes, compared with roughly 80,000 from blood samples.

The sequence is built from TRBV6-4 and TRBJ1-2; 7 bases in the junction line up with TRBD1. The sequence derives from a boy less than two years old with a congenital heart defect. Donor details come from another sample of the same person, matched by shared clones. The sample comprised thymocytes. The CDR3 corresponds to CARRGIQGIHGYTF. The nucleotide sequence reads TGTGCCAGAAGAGGTATACAGGGGATTCATGGCTACACCTTC.